The rows below give T cell receptor beta chains drawn from one sample of a study of T cells in Graves' hyperthyroidism and ophthalmopathy. A single record per CDR3 protein comes from TCRdb applying MiXCR to the multiplex PCR reads. The sample contains hundreds of thousands of distinct CDR3 sequences, about 15% of which appear only once. Sequencing was done on a sample of blood. The source of these receptors is a woman aged 40 to 50 with Graves' ophthalmopathy. CDR3s include the opening cysteine and the closing phenylalanine or tryptophan. D genes are given only for firm matches. Only part of the rows carry a size: once, few, many, or a class if the clone is expanded.

DNA,CDR3,D,size,V,J
TGCAGTGCCCCCAGCCCCGGGACTAGCGGGGGGGTCGTATACTTC,CSAPSPGTSGGVVYF,TRBD2,few,TRBV20-1,TRBJ2-5
TGCAGTGCTAAATTGGACTCTCAGGGAGGAACCGGGGAGCTGTTTTTT,CSAKLDSQGGTGELFF,-,many,TRBV20-1,TRBJ2-2
TGTGCCAGCAGATCAGCGGGCAGGGGAAACACCGGGGAGCTGTTTTTT,CASRSAGRGNTGELFF,-,few,TRBV7-2,TRBJ2-2
TGTGCCAGCAGCTATCTGGAAGGGTGGGGCACTGAAGCTTTCTTT,CASSYLEGWGTEAFF,-,-,TRBV9,TRBJ1-1
TGTGCCATCAGTGAAAACAACAGGGGGTCAGAGACCCAGTACTTC,CAISENNRGSETQYF,TRBD1,many,TRBV10-3,TRBJ2-5
TGTGCCAGCGAAGGACGGGAGAACACCGGGGAGCTGTTTTTT,CASEGRENTGELFF,-,many,TRBV7-8,TRBJ2-2
TGTGCCAGCAGCCCAACTAGCAACCAAGAGACCCAGTACTTC,CASSPTSNQETQYF,-,many,TRBV12-3/TRBV12-4,TRBJ2-5
TGTGCTTCGAGCAGGGTGGGTTACGAGCAGTACTTC,CASSRVGYEQYF,-,many,TRBV28,TRBJ2-7
TGTGCCTGGAGTGTTAAAGCCTACGAGCAGTACTTC,CAWSVKAYEQYF,-,many,TRBV30,TRBJ2-7
TGCAGATCCAATATAAGGGTTAGCAATCAGCCCCAGCATTTT,CRSNIRVSNQPQHF,-,few,TRBV20-1,TRBJ1-5
TGTGCCAGCAGCCAAGCTACTAGCGGGAGATGGGCCCAGTACTTC,CASSQATSGRWAQYF,TRBD2,few,TRBV3-1,TRBJ2-5
TGTGCCAGCTCTCCCACAGGGGTTGAGGGCTACACCTTC,CASSPTGVEGYTF,TRBD1,few,TRBV18,TRBJ1-2
TGTGCCAGCAGTTTCCCCGAGCCCTCGAACACCGGGGAGCTGTTTTTT,CASSFPEPSNTGELFF,-,many,TRBV6-2/TRBV6-3,TRBJ2-2
TGCAGTGCTAGAGATGCCCTGTACCAAGAGACCCAGTACTTC,CSARDALYQETQYF,-,many,TRBV20-1,TRBJ2-5